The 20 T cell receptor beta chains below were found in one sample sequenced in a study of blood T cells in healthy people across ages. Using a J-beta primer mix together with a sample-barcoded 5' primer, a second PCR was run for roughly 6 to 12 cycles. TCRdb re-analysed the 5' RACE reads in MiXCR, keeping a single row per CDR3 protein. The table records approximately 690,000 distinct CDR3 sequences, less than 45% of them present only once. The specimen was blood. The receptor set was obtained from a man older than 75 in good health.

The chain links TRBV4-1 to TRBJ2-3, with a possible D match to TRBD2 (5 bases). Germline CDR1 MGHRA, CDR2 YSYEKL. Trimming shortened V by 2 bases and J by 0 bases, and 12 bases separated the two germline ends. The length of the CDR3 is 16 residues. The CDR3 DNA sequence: TGCGCCAGCAGCCAAATAGGACGGAGGAGCACAGATACGCAGTATTTT. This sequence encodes CASSQIGRRSTDTQYF.

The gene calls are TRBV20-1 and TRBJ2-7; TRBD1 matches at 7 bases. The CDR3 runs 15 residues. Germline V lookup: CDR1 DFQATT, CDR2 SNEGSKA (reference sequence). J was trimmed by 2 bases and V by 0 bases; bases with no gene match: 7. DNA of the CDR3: TGCAGTGCTAGAGAGACACAGGGGCTAACCTACGAGCAGTACTTC. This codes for CSARETQGLTYEQYF.

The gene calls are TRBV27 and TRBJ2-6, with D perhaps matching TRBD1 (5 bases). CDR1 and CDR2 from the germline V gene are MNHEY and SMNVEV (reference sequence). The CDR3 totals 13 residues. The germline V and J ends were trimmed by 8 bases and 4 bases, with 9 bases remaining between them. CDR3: CASLGEGANVLTF. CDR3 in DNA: TGTGCCAGCCTAGGGGAAGGGGCCAACGTCCTGACTTTC. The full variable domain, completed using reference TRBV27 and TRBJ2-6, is EAQVTQNPRYLITVTGKKLTVTCSQNMNHEYMSWYRQDPGLGLRQIYYSMNVEVTDKGDVPEGYKVSRKEKRNFPLILESPSPNQTSLYFCASLGEGANVLTFGAGSRLTVL.

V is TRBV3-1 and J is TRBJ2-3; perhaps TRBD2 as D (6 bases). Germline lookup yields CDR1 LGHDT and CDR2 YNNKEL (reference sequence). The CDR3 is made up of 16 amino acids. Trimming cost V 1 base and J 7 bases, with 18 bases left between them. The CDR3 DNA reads TGTGCCAGCAGCCAAGGACGGGACTTAAGGGCGAATACGCAGTATTTT. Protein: CASSQGRDLRANTQYF.

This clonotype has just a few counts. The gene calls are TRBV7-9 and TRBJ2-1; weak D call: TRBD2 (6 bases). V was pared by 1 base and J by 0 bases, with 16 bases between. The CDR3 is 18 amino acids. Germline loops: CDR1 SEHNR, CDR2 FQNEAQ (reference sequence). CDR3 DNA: TGTGCCAGCAGCTTAGTGCCTCTGGACTATTTCTCCTACAATGAGCAGTTCTTC. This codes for CASSLVPLDYFSYNEQFF.

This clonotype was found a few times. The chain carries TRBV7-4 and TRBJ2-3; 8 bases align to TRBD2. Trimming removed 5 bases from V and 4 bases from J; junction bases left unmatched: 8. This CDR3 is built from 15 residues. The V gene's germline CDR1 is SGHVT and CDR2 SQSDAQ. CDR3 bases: TGTGCCAGCAGCCAGGCGGCGCGGGAGGCAGATACGCAGTATTTT. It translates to CASSQAAREADTQYF.

This CDR3 is CASSKKAVGQGVNQPQHF. The CDR3, as DNA: TGTGCCAGCAGCAAAAAAGCAGTCGGACAGGGGGTTAATCAGCCCCAGCATTTT. V usage is TRBV21-1 and J usage is TRBJ1-5; the D call of TRBD1 is as the table states it, not checked on the DNA. TRBV21-1 is designated a pseudogene. The CDR3 spans 18 residues.

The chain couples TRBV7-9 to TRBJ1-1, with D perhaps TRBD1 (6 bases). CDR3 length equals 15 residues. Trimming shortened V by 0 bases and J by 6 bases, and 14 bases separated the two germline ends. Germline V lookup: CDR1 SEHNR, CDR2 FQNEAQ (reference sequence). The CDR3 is CASSLAEFRGAEAFF. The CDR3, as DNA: TGTGCCAGCAGCTTAGCGGAGTTCAGGGGCGCTGAAGCTTTCTTT.

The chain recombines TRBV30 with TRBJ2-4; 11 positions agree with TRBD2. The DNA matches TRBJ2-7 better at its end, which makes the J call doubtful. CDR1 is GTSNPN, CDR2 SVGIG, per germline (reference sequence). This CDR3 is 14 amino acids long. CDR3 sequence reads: CAWRRGTSGYEQYF. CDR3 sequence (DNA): TGTGCCTGGAGGCGGGGGACTAGCGGCTACGAGCAGTACTTC.

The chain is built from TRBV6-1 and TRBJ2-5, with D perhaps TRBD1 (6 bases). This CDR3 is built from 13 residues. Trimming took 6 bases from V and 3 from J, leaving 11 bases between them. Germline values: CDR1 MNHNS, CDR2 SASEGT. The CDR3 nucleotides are TGTGCCAGCAGGGGGGCGGTTAAAGAGACCCAGTACTTC. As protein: CASRGAVKETQYF.

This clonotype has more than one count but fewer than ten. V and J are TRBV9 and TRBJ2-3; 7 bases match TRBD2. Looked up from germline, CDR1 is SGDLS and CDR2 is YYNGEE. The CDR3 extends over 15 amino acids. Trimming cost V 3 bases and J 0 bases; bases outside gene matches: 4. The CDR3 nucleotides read TGTGCCAGCAGCGCCCGGGACTACAGCACAGATACGCAGTATTTT. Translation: CASSARDYSTDTQYF.

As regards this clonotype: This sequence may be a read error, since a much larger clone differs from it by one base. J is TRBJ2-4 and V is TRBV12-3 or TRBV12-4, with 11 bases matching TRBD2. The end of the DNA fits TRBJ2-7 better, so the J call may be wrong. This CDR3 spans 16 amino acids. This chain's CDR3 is CAGTLSGGAINYEQYF. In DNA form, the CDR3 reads TGTGCCGGCACCCTTAGCGGGGGGGCGATTAACTACGAGCAGTACTTC.

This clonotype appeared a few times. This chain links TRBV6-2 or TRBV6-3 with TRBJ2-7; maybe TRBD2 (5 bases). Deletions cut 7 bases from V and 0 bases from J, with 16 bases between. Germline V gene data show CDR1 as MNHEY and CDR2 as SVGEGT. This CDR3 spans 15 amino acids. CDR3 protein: CASTLEPAGSYEQYF. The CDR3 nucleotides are TGTGCCAGCACCCTAGAGCCCGCGGGCTCCTACGAGCAGTACTTC.

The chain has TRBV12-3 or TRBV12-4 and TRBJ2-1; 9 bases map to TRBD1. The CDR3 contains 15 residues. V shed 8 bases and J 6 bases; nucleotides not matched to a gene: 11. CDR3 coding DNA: TGTGCCAGCGGTCCGGACAGGGGAAGTGGCAATGAGCAGTTCTTC. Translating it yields CASGPDRGSGNEQFF.

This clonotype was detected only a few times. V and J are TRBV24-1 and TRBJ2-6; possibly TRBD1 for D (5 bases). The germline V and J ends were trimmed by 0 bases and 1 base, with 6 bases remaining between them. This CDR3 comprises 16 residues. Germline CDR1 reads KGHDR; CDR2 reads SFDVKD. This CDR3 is CATSDLPGSGANVLTF. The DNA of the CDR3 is TGTGCCACCAGTGATTTGCCAGGGTCTGGGGCCAACGTCCTGACTTTC.

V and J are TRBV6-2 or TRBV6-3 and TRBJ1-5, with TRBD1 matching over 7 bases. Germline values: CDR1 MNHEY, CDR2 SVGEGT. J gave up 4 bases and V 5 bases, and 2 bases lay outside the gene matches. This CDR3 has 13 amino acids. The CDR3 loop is CASSRDRNQPQHF. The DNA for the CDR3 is TGTGCCAGCAGTCGGGACAGAAATCAGCCCCAGCATTTT.

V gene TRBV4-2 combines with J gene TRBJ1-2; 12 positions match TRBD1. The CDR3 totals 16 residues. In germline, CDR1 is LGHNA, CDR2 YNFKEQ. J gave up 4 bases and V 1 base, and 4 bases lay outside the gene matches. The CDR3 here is CASSQGPGQGAYGYTF. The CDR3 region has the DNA TGTGCCAGCAGCCAAGGCCCGGGACAGGGGGCCTATGGCTACACCTTC.

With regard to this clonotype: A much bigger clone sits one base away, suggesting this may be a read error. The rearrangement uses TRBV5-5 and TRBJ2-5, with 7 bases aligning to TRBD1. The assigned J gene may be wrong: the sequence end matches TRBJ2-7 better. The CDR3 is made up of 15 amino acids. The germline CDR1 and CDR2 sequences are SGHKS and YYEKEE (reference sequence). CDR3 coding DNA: TGTGCCAGCAGCTGGGCCACAGACAGGGCCTACGAGCAGTACTTC. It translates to CASSWATDRAYEQYF.

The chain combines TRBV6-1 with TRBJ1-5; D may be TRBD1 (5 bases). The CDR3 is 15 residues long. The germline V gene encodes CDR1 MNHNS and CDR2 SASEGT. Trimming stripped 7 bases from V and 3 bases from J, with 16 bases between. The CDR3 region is CASTRLGGDNQPQHF. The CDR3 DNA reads TGTGCCAGCACCAGACTTGGGGGGGACAATCAGCCCCAGCATTTT.

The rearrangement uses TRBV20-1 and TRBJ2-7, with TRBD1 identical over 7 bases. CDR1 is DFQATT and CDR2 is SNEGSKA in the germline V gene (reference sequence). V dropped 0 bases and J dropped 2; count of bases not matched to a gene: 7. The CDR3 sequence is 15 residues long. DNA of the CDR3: TGCAGTGCTAGAGATCGGCGACAGGGCACCTACGAGCAGTACTTC. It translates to CSARDRRQGTYEQYF.